This T cell receptor beta chain was sequenced for a study of T-cell memory formation after mild COVID-19. Each CDR3 protein gets one entry after TCRdb re-called the 5' RACE reads with MiXCR. The sample lists under 250,000 distinct CDR3 sequences; 10% to 13% were seen once. Trimming left V 3 bases short and J 4 bases short, with 10 bases between. CDR3 size: 13 residues. In germline, CDR1 is MNHNS, CDR2 SASEGT. The chain has TRBV6-1 and TRBJ2-7; D is ambiguous. The material sequenced was PBMCs or a T cell subset sorted from them (not recorded which). The TCR sequence derives from a man aged 18 to 29 who had mild COVID-19 (a few samples of this study predate the infection). Cell type and time point are not known. The CDR3 DNA follows: TGTGCCAGCAGTGACTCAGGAAGGTACGAGCAGTACGTC. Translating it yields CASSDSGRYEQYV.